This T cell receptor (beta chain) was sequenced during a study of regulatory T cells in long-lasting Graves disease. Study-level findings and limits: When disease was persistent, TRBV28, TRBJ1-2 and TRBJ2-5 were the favored segments. Persistent Graves' patients had lower TCR diversity than newly diagnosed ones.

TCR beta libraries were built with iRepertoire HTBI primers and Arm-PCR of CDR3 regions. TCRdb reanalysed the multiplex PCR reads using MiXCR and keeps one entry per CDR3 protein. Of under 500,000 distinct CDR3 sequences listed, about 20% are singletons. Remarks on this clonotype: Antigen: not known.

Time point indicated: persistent/refractory GD, antithyroid drugs over 5 years with positive TRAb. PBMC-extracted RNA yielded the TCR library. A roughly 8.6-milliliter sample of peripheral blood was drawn into EDTA tubes. Trimming shortened V by 6 bases and J by 0 bases, and 21 bases separated the two germline ends. The germline V gene encodes CDR1 MNHEY and CDR2 SMNVEV (reference sequence). The CDR3 runs 18 residues. The clonotype originates from a female donor with Graves disease. The rearrangement uses TRBV27 and TRBJ2-1; the D call may be TRBD1 or TRBD2 (5 bases each). The specimen was peripheral blood mononuclear cells (PBMCs), collected when the disease was refractory, from a patient treated with antithyroid drugs. The CDR3 sequence: CASRPNPTGRSSYNEQFF. CDR3 DNA sequence: TGTGCCAGCAGACCAAACCCGACGGGACGCAGCTCCTACAATGAGCAGTTCTTC.